The 6 T cell receptor beta chains presented below share a single source sample, sequenced in a study of CXCR3-negative and CXCR3-positive naive CD8 T cells (dated by TCRdb to the late 2010s). The sequencer listed for this sample is NextSeq 550. The Human TCR Profiling Kit (MiLaboratory) was used to make UMI-labeled 5' RACE TRB cDNA libraries. TCRdb reprocessed the reads and lists each CDR3 protein sequence as a single entry, with no DNA. The sample table gives 45,000 to 65,000 distinct CDR3 sequences. Clones ranked in the top ten supply about 1.6% of the sample. The sample comprised naive CXCR3- CD8+ T cells from blood. What this sample's cell subset or site label stands for: CD45RO-CCR7+CD27+CD95- naive CD8+ T cells lacking CXCR3 (TNR3-). These receptors came from a human donor in good health. Some clones in this sample may be carry-over from other donors' samples.

This chain connects TRBV20-1 to TRBJ2-1. Looked up from germline, CDR1 is DFQATT and CDR2 is SNEGSKA (reference sequence). This CDR3 comprises 13 residues. Here the CDR3 reads CSARPRSYNEQFF.

This sequence joins TRBV29-1 and TRBJ2-7; TCRdb picks TRBD1, but there is no DNA to check that call. Germline assignment: CDR1 SQVTM and CDR2 ANQGSEA. This CDR3 has 12 amino acids. The CDR3 sequence is CSVVNPGNEQYF.

This rearrangement joins TRBV4-1 to TRBJ2-1; TCRdb picks TRBD2, but there is no DNA to check that call. The CDR3 has 16 amino acids. Per germline, CDR1 MGHRA and CDR2 YSYEKL. The CDR3 loop reads CASSQARLAAYNEQFF.

The chain links TRBV10-3 to TRBJ1-2. In germline, CDR1 is ENHRY, CDR2 SYGVKD. The CDR3 has 11 amino acids. This CDR3 is CAIEAGSGYTF.

The chain has TRBV7-6 and TRBJ2-1; the D call from TCRdb, TRBD2, cannot be confirmed without DNA. This CDR3 spans 16 amino acids. Germline V gene data show CDR1 as SGHVS and CDR2 as FNYEAQ. The CDR3 reads CASSPRVGAGGDEQFF.

This rearrangement joins TRBV7-7 to TRBJ2-1; TCRdb's assignment of TRBD2 cannot be checked, as there is no DNA. The CDR3 contains 13 residues. Germline CDR1 SSHAT, CDR2 FNYEAQ (reference sequence). The CDR3 loop is CASSSHSGVEQFF.